The sequence of this TCR beta chain was determined in a study of beta chain features in type 1 diabetes (dated by TCRdb to the late 2010s). About the study as a whole: Patients and healthy donors did not differ in mean age, gender distribution, total cell number or subset yield. A total of around 110,000,000 sorted cells were examined across all samples, and RNA yield correlated strongly with the number of cells per subset. The study compared the TCRB repertoires of sorted circulating CD4+ T cell subsets in recently diagnosed type 1 diabetes patients with those in matched healthy donors. Naive and central memory subsets were obtained from all 30 or so donors, but regulatory and stem cell-like memory subsets were isolated from only 8 patients and roughly eight healthy donors. The paper's findings and limits, for the study overall: Because small numbers of individuals were included in the HLA sub-analyses, any influence of HLA type on TCRB rearrangement was left unresolved. Naive, central memory and regulatory TCRB repertoires appeared more similar among patients than among healthy donors. Because cDNA rather than genomic DNA was sequenced, highly expressing activated cells could have been over-represented, although no difference in activation and CD3 levels was found between groups. Patients with type 1 diabetes made fewer insertions and deleted more nucleotides at VDJ recombination sites, implying thymic rearrangement abnormalities. PCR may preferentially amplify shorter templates, but because patient and control samples were amplified and corrected together, any resulting skew would affect both groups equally. A moderate but significant shortening of TCRB CDR3 length was observed in type 1 diabetes patients in all four CD4+ subsets.

The High Capacity cDNA Reverse Transcription Kit was used to reverse transcribe all of the isolated RNA, meaning that expressed TCRB transcripts were what got sequenced. Naive, central memory and regulatory T cell samples underwent deep immunoSEQ sequencing, averaging about 3.5 million total reads per sample. After sorted cells were lysed in RLT buffer, RNA was extracted with DNase-treated RNeasy Micro or Mini kits, with the choice depending on cell number. To prevent cross-contamination, every cell subset was processed on its own, while patient and healthy donor samples were processed together. The immunoSEQ multiplex PCR was used to amplify TCRB sequences from cDNA, yielding 87-bp fragments that span the CDR3 region. The amplicons were sequenced using the Illumina HiSeq platform. For the original study's pipeline: Synthetic template baselines were used to correct PCR bias computationally, reads within Hamming distance 2 were collapsed together, and singletons that could not be merged were discarded. By aligning reads against IMGT, V, D and J genes, CDR3 length, and insertions or deletions at six rearrangement sites were assigned. Within each subset, clonotype counts were normalized to sorted cell number, after which true diversity and Gini coefficients were computed with the tcR R package. The overlap coefficient, calculated on TCRB nucleotide sequences, was used to measure repertoire sharing. The source is immuneACCESS, and TCRdb retained only in-frame sequences with V and J called. Part of the clones is not carried over; for the studies checked, unresolved V genes explain less than half of this, and the remainder is unexplained. The DNA gave D and trimming, while V, J and clone size come from that table. Across this sample there are some 160,000 clones, with around 8.4% seen only once. The ten largest clonotypes hold more than 0.45% of the sample.

A single peripheral blood draw of approximately 110 mL on average was collected from each donor into heparinised tubes. Using a panel that included CD45RO, CCR7, CD25, CD127, CD95 and CD27, naive, central memory, regulatory and stem cell-like memory CD4+ T cells were sorted on a BD FACSAria II. Purity was above 95% for every sorted population. PBMCs were isolated right away by Lymphoprep density gradient centrifugation and were stained directly, without culture. So that batch effects would be minimized, each experiment stained and sorted samples in pairs, pairing one healthy donor with one patient. The CDR1 and CDR2 encoded by the germline V gene are MDHEN and SYDVKM. Reading from cysteine to phenylalanine, the CDR3 counts 11 amino acids. The DNA shown is the 33-base CDR3, in frame from base 1. The germline ends are 17 bases apart after V is trimmed by 7 bases and J by 13 bases. There are a few counts of this clone. Its antigen is currently not known. The input lacks base qualities; no much larger clone sits a single base away.

Recombination linked TRBV28 to TRBJ2-7; D gene: possibly TRBD2, on 7 matching bases. This TCR derives from a woman younger than 35 with type 1 diabetes. Sequences were obtained from central memory CD4+ T cells from blood. CDR3 sequence: CASTGGPTSYF. At the DNA level, the sequence is TGTGCCAGCACCGGGGGGCCTACATCCTACTTC.